This entry is about one T cell receptor beta chain. This clonotype was counted only a few times. No antigen is known for it. Within one base of it there is no much larger clone, and no base qualities were kept. The TCR beta CDR3 regions were amplified from RNA transcripts. The TCR CDR3 was subjected to a first round of RT-PCR using the HTBI primer set and the Qiagen OneStep RT-PCR kit. Libraries were constructed in a second round of multiplex PCR, after which size selection and purification were carried out. Libraries were sequenced paired-end with 100 bp reads on an Illumina HiSeq2000. The authors processed their data as follows. SOAPnuke was used to process the raw data, removing reads that contained adapters or uncalled bases, had a mean Phred below 15, or lacked an exact match to the constant primer or identifier. High-quality paired reads were merged using COPE v1.2.5, and each unique nucleotide sequence was defined as a clonotype. Clonotypes were aligned to IMGT TRBV, TRBD and TRBJ reference segments using MiTCR v1.1. Analysis was restricted to V-J combinations with a frequency above 0.0001, which covered about 99% of repertoires. A TCS score was defined as the ratio between F50 (clonal expansion) and ExV (chaos), using BLOSUM62-based TCRdist between CDR3 peptides within each V-J. Welch's t-statistics and random forest reduced fewer than 550 V-J features to some 14, which were used in a naive Bayes classifier (R e1071). TCRdb passed the public sequencing reads through fastp at Q25 and MiXCR, retaining productive beta sequences. Every entry covers one CDR3 protein and lists the most common genes and DNA from its rows. The V and J calls follow TCRdb's processing rather than the paper's. The sample records about 600,000 distinct CDR3 sequences, more than 15% of which are singletons. The ten largest clones represent 2.5% to 4% of the sample.

These data are taken from a study of T cells in Graves' hyperthyroidism and ophthalmopathy (dated by TCRdb to the late 2010s). For context, the study as a whole: Peripheral blood was collected at initial diagnosis, before any treatment. To identify distinguishing TCR V-J signatures, a discovery cohort of about a hundred patients was used, comprising 43 with Graves' ophthalmopathy and 57 with stable Graves' hyperthyroidism. Whether ophthalmopathy could be predicted prospectively was tested in an independent validation cohort made up of under 20 hyperthyroidism patients plus 17 patients who later progressed to ophthalmopathy. The roughly 94 discovery patients were randomly split 7:3 into training and test sets. In addition, the study compared T-cell repertoires in thyroid tissue and in blood from five or six Graves' hyperthyroidism patients. After blood sampling, hyperthyroidism patients were treated with methimazole at a starting dose of 30 mg daily, and ophthalmopathy patients were treated with high-dose intravenous methylprednisolone. The paper reports TCR Vbeta CDR3 sequencing of roughly 140 peripheral blood samples: 43 ophthalmopathy, 75 to 80 hyperthyroidism and about 17 progressor patients.

Ophthalmopathy patients had moderately to severely active disease, with a Clinical Activity Score of 3 or more, a NOSPECS grade of 4 or more, and a disease duration of less than 3 months. Any patient with an uncontrolled infection, another autoimmune disease, pregnancy or lactation was excluded. Diagnoses were based on clinical symptoms, serum thyroxine and TRAb, thyroid ultrasound and orbital computed tomography. PBMCs were isolated from around 10 ml of fresh peripheral blood by Ficoll-Paque density gradient centrifugation. Total RNA was extracted using Trizol reagent, and RNA quality was assessed on an Agilent 2100 Bioanalyzer. What the research found in general, with its limitations: Ophthalmopathy was separated from stable hyperthyroidism by a 13 V-J signature model, with 85% to 90% sensitivity and approximately 81% specificity obtained in cross-validation and 80%/75% obtained in testing. Most expanded thyroid clonotypes (frequency above 0.001) were also detected in blood, a finding suggesting that blood repertoires may reflect thyroid immune responses. No statistical method was used to fix the sample size in advance, and group allocation was not hidden from the investigators. In validation, progression to ophthalmopathy was predicted by the model with approximately 67% sensitivity and 72.22% specificity, a median of 6.5 months before onset.

A distance of 19 bases separates the germline ends of V and J, which lose 2 bases and 2 bases respectively. The CDR3, from cysteine to phenylalanine, totals 17 residues. Only the CDR3 portion is preserved as DNA: 51 bases, with reading frame beginning at the first base. According to the germline V gene, CDR1 reads SGHVS and CDR2 reads FNYEAQ. The sequence was collected from a woman between 35 and 50 years old with Graves' ophthalmopathy. The chain uses TRBV7-6 and TRBJ2-7; the D match is possibly TRBD1 or TRBD2, with 6 bases aligned in each. The specimen sequenced was blood. The nucleotides read TGTGCCAGCAGCTTATGGGGGGCCCGGCCAGGAACCTACGAGCAGTACTTC. This gives the protein CASSLWGARPGTYEQYF.